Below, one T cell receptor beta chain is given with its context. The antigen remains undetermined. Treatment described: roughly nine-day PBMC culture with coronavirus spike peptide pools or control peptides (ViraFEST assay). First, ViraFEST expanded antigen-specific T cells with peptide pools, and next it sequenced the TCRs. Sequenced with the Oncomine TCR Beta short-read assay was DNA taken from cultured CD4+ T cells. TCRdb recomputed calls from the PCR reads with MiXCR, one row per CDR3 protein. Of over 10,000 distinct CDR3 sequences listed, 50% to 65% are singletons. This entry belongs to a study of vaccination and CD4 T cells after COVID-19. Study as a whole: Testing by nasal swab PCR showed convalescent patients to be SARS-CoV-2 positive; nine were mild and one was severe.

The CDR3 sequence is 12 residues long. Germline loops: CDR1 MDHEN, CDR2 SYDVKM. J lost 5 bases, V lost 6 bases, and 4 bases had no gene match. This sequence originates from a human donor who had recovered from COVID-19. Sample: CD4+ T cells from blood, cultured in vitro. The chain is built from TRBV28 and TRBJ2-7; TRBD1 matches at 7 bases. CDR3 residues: CASRVQGNEQYF. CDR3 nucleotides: TGTGCCAGCAGGGTACAGGGGAACGAGCAGTACTTC.